This T cell receptor (beta chain) appears in the sequencing data of a study of blood T cell repertoires in COVID-19. Turning to the study itself: PBMCs, B-cell-depleted T cells, or T cells were the source of the cDNA or gDNA that made up the material.

Individuals aged about 18 to 95 years were recruited from 24 US areas. People in the exposed group encountered a COVID-19 case within 2 weeks before entering the study. As handled by the study authors: Estimates of nucleated cell counts were drawn from the amplification of reference gene primers. This table comes from immunoSEQ multiplex PCR, and its TCRdb copy is limited to in-frame clones, with some not included. The DNA gave D and trimming, while V, J and clone size come from that table. The table includes 150,000 or so clones, about 85% detected once. Trimming stripped 0 bases from V and 5 bases from J, with 13 bases between. This CDR3 comprises 15 residues. CDR1 and CDR2 from the germline V gene are LGHNA and YNFKEQ.

The chain combines TRBV4-2 with TRBJ1-1, with D perhaps TRBD1 (5 bases). The sequence was collected from a woman in her thirties or forties who had been exposed to COVID-19. The sequenced sample was PBMCs or T cells enriched from blood (not recorded which). The CDR3 region has the DNA TGTGCCAGCAGCCAAGACAGACTTGGGGGGACTGAAGCTTTCTTT. Protein sequence: CASSQDRLGGTEAFF.